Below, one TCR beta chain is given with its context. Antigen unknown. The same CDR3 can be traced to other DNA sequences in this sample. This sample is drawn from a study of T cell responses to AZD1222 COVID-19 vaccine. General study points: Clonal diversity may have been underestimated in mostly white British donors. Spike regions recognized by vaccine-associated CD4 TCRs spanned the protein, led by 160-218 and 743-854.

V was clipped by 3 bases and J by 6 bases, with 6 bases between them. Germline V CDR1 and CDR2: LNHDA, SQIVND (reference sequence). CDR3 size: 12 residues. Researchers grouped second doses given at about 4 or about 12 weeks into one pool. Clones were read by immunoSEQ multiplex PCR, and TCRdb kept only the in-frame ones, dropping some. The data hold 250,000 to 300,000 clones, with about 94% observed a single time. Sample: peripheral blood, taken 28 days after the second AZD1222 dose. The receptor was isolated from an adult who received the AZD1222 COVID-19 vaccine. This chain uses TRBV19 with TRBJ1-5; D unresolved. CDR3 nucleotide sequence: TGTGCCAGTAGTATGGGCAGTCAGCCCCAGCATTTT. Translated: CASSMGSQPQHF.